One sample yielded the 32 T cell receptor beta chains listed below, sequenced in a study of a mutant IDH1 vaccine in newly diagnosed glioma. Stated time point: week 11, during vaccination. Vaccinated patients received 300 ug of mutant IDH1 20-mer peptide per dose, with topical imiquimod. Using immunoSEQ multiplex PCR, the repertoire was profiled, and TCRdb retains in-frame clones only, with some absent. The table includes around 100,000 clones, 85% to 90% detected once. No cognate antigen is known for these TCRs. Here the sequenced sample was PBMCs, taken from a glioma patient whose treatment included an IDH1 peptide vaccine. The receptors originated from a woman aged 45-59 years with glioma.

The chain uses TRBV5-4 and TRBJ2-5, with 10 bases matching TRBD2. The trim removed 4 bases at V and 5 bases at J, leaving 8 bases unmatched. Per the germline V gene, CDR1 is SGHNT and CDR2 is YYREEE (reference sequence). CDR3 size: 15 residues. The CDR3: CASSPSGRGEETQYF. Here the CDR3 DNA reads TGTGCCAGCAGCCCTAGCGGGAGAGGTGAGGAGACCCAGTACTTC.

In this sample, this clone turned up a few times. The J gene is TRBJ2-1, the V gene TRBV30; possible D gene TRBD2, 6 bases. This CDR3 is built from 16 residues. The V end lost 8 bases, the J end lost 3 bases, and 23 bases lay between the germline ends. Germline assignment: CDR1 GTSNPN and CDR2 SVGIG (reference sequence). The CDR3: CAAERAQGGNYNEQFF. CDR3 DNA: TGTGCCGCGGAGCGGGCCCAGGGAGGTAACTACAATGAGCAGTTCTTC.

The chain is built from TRBV19 and TRBJ2-7, with D unclear. V was shortened by 4 bases and J by 4 bases, with 14 bases between the two germline ends. In germline, CDR1 is LNHDA, CDR2 SQIVND (reference sequence). The CDR3 is 14 residues long. Here the CDR3 DNA reads TGTGCCAGTAGTACCGGGTCCGTATCTTACGAGCAGTACTTC. It yields the protein CASSTGSVSYEQYF.

The chain has TRBV7-2 and TRBJ2-1; unclear D gene. The CDR3 is 13 amino acids. The germline gives CDR1 SGHTA, CDR2 FQGNSA. With 4 bases removed from V and 8 bases from J, the gap between germline ends came to 12 bases. The CDR3, as DNA: TGTGCCAGCAGCTCCCTACGTGGCCATGAGCAGTTCTTC. This translates into CASSSLRGHEQFF.

The rearrangement links TRBV10-3 to TRBJ2-5; TRBD1 matches at 8 bases. This CDR3 contains 15 residues. Trimming cost V 2 bases and J 4 bases; bases outside gene matches: 6. Per the germline V gene, CDR1 is ENHRY and CDR2 is SYGVKD. The CDR3 bases are TGTGCCATCAGTGAGGGAGTAGGACAGGGAGAGACCCAGTACTTC. As protein: CAISEGVGQGETQYF.

The J gene is TRBJ2-4, the V gene TRBV7-9, with D uncertain. Germline V CDR1 and CDR2: SEHNR, FQNEAQ (reference sequence). The V gene lost 1 base and the J gene lost 3 bases, with 13 bases spanning the gap. The CDR3 is 16 residues long. The CDR3 reads CASSLVGQVGKNIQYF. CDR3 DNA sequence: TGTGCCAGCAGCTTAGTCGGGCAAGTGGGCAAAAACATTCAGTACTTC.

Comments on this clone: Other nucleotide sequences in the sample specify the same CDR3. The chain recombines TRBV12-5 with TRBJ2-1, with TRBD1 as a possible D gene (6 bases). Between the trimmed V and J ends, which lost 1 base and 6 bases, there was a span of 7 bases. Germline CDR1 LGHNT, CDR2 FRNRAP. The CDR3 length is 13 residues. CDR3 nucleotides: TGTGCTAGTGGTTTGGCAGGGGTCAATGAGCAGTTCTTC. Translating it yields CASGLAGVNEQFF. The full variable domain, rest sourced from reference TRBV12-5 and TRBJ2-1, is DARVTQTPRHKVTEMGQEVTMRCQPILGHNTVFWYRQTMMQGLELLAYFRNRAPLDDSGMPKDRFSAEMPDATLATLKIQPSEPRDSAVYFCASGLAGVNEQFFGPGTRLTVL.

The chain is built from TRBV11-2 and TRBJ2-1; a weak D match, TRBD1 (6 bases). The CDR3 length is 15 residues. V lost 3 bases and J lost 10, with 19 bases in between. From germline, CDR1 is SGHAT and CDR2 FQNNGV. The CDR3 nucleotides are TGTGCCAGCAGCTTGGACCCGACAGGCAAGCGGGAGCAGTTCTTC. It encodes CASSLDPTGKREQFF.

As regards this clone: One base away lies a much larger clone, so this may be a sequencing read error. The chain combines TRBV29-1 with TRBJ1-2; D not resolved. The CDR3 has 12 residues. CDR1 and CDR2 from the germline V gene are SQVTM and ANQGSEA. Here the CDR3 reads CSVAWQNYGCTF. CDR3 DNA sequence: TGCAGCGTTGCTTGGCAGAACTATGGCTGCACCTTC.

The CDR3 is CASRVAGGPGEQFF. Written as DNA, the CDR3 is TGTGCCAGCAGGGTAGCGGGAGGGCCGGGTGAGCAGTTCTTC. The chain links TRBV27 to TRBJ2-1; TRBD2 agrees at 11 bases. Germline CDR1 MNHEY, CDR2 SMNVEV (reference sequence). The CDR3 length is 14 residues. Germline trimming cut 6 bases from V and 9 bases from J; bases unmatched to any gene: 7.

The J gene is TRBJ1-5, the V gene TRBV10-3; the D is unclear. Trimming pared 0 bases from V and 5 bases from J, leaving 11 bases between. CDR3 length: 15 residues. Germline values: CDR1 ENHRY, CDR2 SYGVKD. CDR3 DNA: TGTGCCATCAGTGAGTCGAAATCCGGAGATCAGCCCCAGCATTTT. This translates into CAISESKSGDQPQHF.

The chain links TRBV7-9 to TRBJ2-1; maybe TRBD2 (5 bases). V dropped 1 base and J dropped 2 bases, with 6 bases sitting between them. Germline CDR1 reads SEHNR; CDR2 reads FQNEAQ (reference sequence). The CDR3 has 14 amino acids. The CDR3 sequence: CASSLDGAYNEQFF. The CDR3 region has the DNA TGTGCCAGCAGCTTAGACGGGGCCTACAATGAGCAGTTCTTC.

CDR3 DNA: TGTGCCAGCAGCCCAAAGGGCGACCAAGAGACCCAGTACTTC. It is translated as CASSPKGDQETQYF. The J gene is TRBJ2-5, the V gene TRBV9; D gene unclear. The CDR3 sequence is 14 residues long. Trimming cost V 4 bases and J 0 bases, with 10 bases left between them. CDR1 SGDLS and CDR2 YYNGEE come from the germline V gene.

The V gene is TRBV7-2, the J gene TRBJ2-1; D assignment may be TRBD1 or TRBD2 (5 bases each). The V gene's germline CDR1 is SGHTA and CDR2 FQGNSA. Trimming cost V 4 bases and J 5 bases, with 18 bases left between them. This CDR3 contains 16 residues. The CDR3 DNA sequence: TGTGCCAGCAGCTCCTCGGGAAGGGGTGGGAACAATGAGCAGTTCTTC. Protein: CASSSSGRGGNNEQFF. The complete variable domain, with remaining parts taken from reference TRBV7-2 and TRBJ2-1, reads GAGVSQSPSNKVTEKGKDVELRCDPISGHTALYWYRQSLGQGLEFLIYFQGNSAPDKSGLPSDRFSAERTGGSVSTLTIQRTQQEDSAVYLCASSSSGRGGNNEQFFGPGTRLTVL.

Here the CDR3 reads CASSLVGDHEQYF. CDR3 DNA: TGCGCCAGCAGCTTGGTAGGGGATCACGAGCAGTACTTC. The chain carries TRBV5-1 and TRBJ2-7; tentatively, D is TRBD1 (5 bases). Trimming cost V 0 bases and J 5 bases, with 9 bases left between them. The germline gives CDR1 SGHRS, CDR2 YFSETQ. The CDR3 runs to 13 residues.

The V gene is TRBV27, the J gene TRBJ1-1, with 8 bases matching TRBD1. The germline V gene has CDR1 MNHEY and CDR2 SMNVEV (reference sequence). The CDR3 is 14 amino acids. J gave up 4 bases and V 6 bases, and 7 bases lay outside the gene matches. CDR3 coding DNA: TGTGCCAGCAGCATGGACAGGGATATCACTGAAGCTTTCTTT. It encodes CASSMDRDITEAFF.

The chain recombines TRBV6-1 with TRBJ2-1; no reliable D call. Per germline, CDR1 MNHNS and CDR2 SASEGT. The CDR3 covers 13 residues. V was cut by 3 bases and J by 0 bases, with 3 bases left in between. The CDR3 loop reads CASSDLSYNEQFF. The CDR3 DNA reads TGTGCCAGCAGTGATCTCTCCTACAATGAGCAGTTCTTC.

This chain joins TRBV10-2 and TRBJ1-6; D is unresolved. This CDR3 region has 16 residues. From germline, CDR1 is WSHSY and CDR2 SAAADI. The V end was cut by 6 bases, the J end by 1 base, with 13 bases between. CDR3 coding DNA: TGCGCCAGCAGAGACTTCGGGAGGTCCTATAATTCACCCCTCCACTTT. Translating it yields CASRDFGRSYNSPLHF.

The chain is built from TRBV5-6 and TRBJ2-1; D perhaps matches TRBD2 (5 bases). From germline, CDR1 is SGHDT and CDR2 YYEEEE. This CDR3 is 15 amino acids long. V lost 6 bases and J 4 bases, leaving 17 bases between the germline ends. CDR3 region: CASTPGVFGYNEQFF. CDR3 DNA sequence: TGTGCCAGCACCCCCGGGGTGTTTGGTTACAATGAGCAGTTCTTC.

The chain recombines TRBV27 with TRBJ1-6; D unresolved. V dropped 2 bases and J dropped 5 bases, with 13 bases sitting between them. This CDR3 is built from 16 residues. The V gene's germline CDR1 is MNHEY and CDR2 SMNVEV (reference sequence). CDR3 loop: CASSLKREPNNSPLHF. CDR3 sequence (DNA): TGTGCCAGCAGTTTAAAACGGGAGCCCAATAATTCACCCCTCCACTTT.

The chain couples TRBV11-2 to TRBJ2-7; 9 nucleotides match TRBD2. The CDR3 has 14 residues. V lost 6 bases to trimming and J lost 3 bases; unmatched junction nucleotides: 6. Germline-derived CDR1 and CDR2 are SGHAT and FQNNGV. CDR3 DNA sequence: TGTGCCAGCAGTCGTAGCGGGAGAAACTACGAGCAGTACTTC. Its protein product is CASSRSGRNYEQYF. The variable domain in full, completed from reference TRBV11-2 and TRBJ2-7, reads EAGVAQSPRYKIIEKRQSVAFWCNPISGHATLYWYQQILGQGPKLLIQFQNNGVVDDSQLPKDRFSAERLKGVDSTLKIQPAKLEDSAVYLCASSRSGRNYEQYFGPGTRLTVT.

The V and J genes are TRBV5-1 and TRBJ1-1, with 7 bases matching TRBD1. The junction had 10 bases not matched to a gene; V was cut back by 0 bases and J by 2 bases. Germline V CDR1 and CDR2: SGHRS, YFSETQ. CDR3 length equals 17 residues. CDR3 nucleotide sequence: TGCGCCAGCAGCTTGGCCTGGGAGGGGGCGGTAAACACTGAAGCTTTCTTT. Amino acids: CASSLAWEGAVNTEAFF.

This rearrangement joins TRBV5-5 to TRBJ2-7; TRBD1 might be the D (5 bases). Germline CDR1 and CDR2: SGHKS and YYEKEE (reference sequence). Trimming removed 4 bases from V and 6 bases from J, with 20 bases in between. The CDR3 consists of 15 residues. CDR3 sequence: CASSGVGQGTSEQYF. The CDR3 DNA reads TGTGCCAGCAGCGGGGTGGGGCAGGGAACCTCCGAGCAGTACTTC.

The chain carries TRBV10-1 and TRBJ2-2, with 14 bases matching TRBD2. The CDR3 is 16 amino acids. Per germline, CDR1 WNHNN and CDR2 SYGVQD (reference sequence). V gave up 6 bases and J gave up 6 bases; unmatched junction bases: 6. The CDR3 sequence: CASRSGLAGASGELFF. The CDR3 DNA reads as TGCGCCAGCAGATCGGGACTAGCGGGAGCTTCCGGGGAGCTGTTTTTT.

The V call is TRBV6-6, the J call TRBJ2-1, with TRBD1 identical over 10 bases. The germline gives CDR1 MNHNY, CDR2 SVGAGI (reference sequence). The V and J ends lost 3 bases and 6 bases, in that order; junction bases with no gene match: 8. This CDR3 region has 16 residues. The DNA of the CDR3 is TGTGCCAGCAGTTATCCCCGGGACAGGGGCGGCAATGAGCAGTTCTTC. This encodes CASSYPRDRGGNEQFF.

V gene TRBV11-2 combines with J gene TRBJ1-1, with 11 nucleotides matching TRBD1. The CDR3 is 16 amino acids. Trimming removed 5 bases from V and 6 bases from J; junction bases left unmatched: 11. Germline V gene lookup returns CDR1 SGHAT and CDR2 FQNNGV. The CDR3 sequence is CASSRPGQGVWSEAFF. The CDR3 DNA is TGTGCCAGCAGCCGCCCGGGACAGGGGGTCTGGTCTGAAGCTTTCTTT.

The chain combines TRBV6-1 with TRBJ1-2; D unresolved. Germline V gene lookup returns CDR1 MNHNS and CDR2 SASEGT. This CDR3 contains 14 residues. V was shortened by 0 bases and J by 4 bases, with 9 bases between the two germline ends. The CDR3 bases are TGTGCCAGCAGTGAAGCGTCCCCGGGCTATGGCTACACCTTC. It translates to CASSEASPGYGYTF.

The chain carries TRBV6-6 and TRBJ2-7; TRBD1 aligns across 9 bases. Germline V lookup: CDR1 MNHNY, CDR2 SVGAGI (reference sequence). The junction had 15 bases not matched to a gene; V was cut back by 5 bases and J by 7 bases. This CDR3 is 16 amino acids long. The CDR3, as DNA: TGTGCCAGCAGTAAACGGTCCGGGACAGGGCCTCTTGAGCAGTACTTC. It translates to CASSKRSGTGPLEQYF.

The chain links TRBV7-9 to TRBJ1-1; D ambiguous. There are 12 residues in the CDR3. Trimming took 5 bases from V and 6 from J, leaving 10 bases between them. In germline, CDR1 is SEHNR, CDR2 FQNEAQ (reference sequence). CDR3 loop: CASSPPRAEAFF. In DNA form, the CDR3 reads TGTGCCAGCAGCCCCCCCCGTGCTGAAGCTTTCTTT.

The chain combines TRBV6-5 with TRBJ1-6; weak D call: TRBD1 (5 bases). With 2 bases removed from V and 10 bases from J, the gap between germline ends came to 12 bases. The CDR3 is made up of 14 amino acids. Germline values: CDR1 MNHEY, CDR2 SVGAGI. Here the CDR3 reads CASSYSRDRSPLHF. As DNA, the CDR3 is TGTGCCAGCAGTTACAGCAGGGATCGATCACCCCTCCACTTT.

The rearrangement links TRBV6-5 to TRBJ1-4; D unresolved. This CDR3 spans 13 amino acids. The germline V gene has CDR1 MNHEY and CDR2 SVGAGI. Between the trimmed V and J ends, which lost 5 bases and 14 bases, there was a span of 18 bases. CDR3 region: CASSELVAGKLFF. The DNA for the CDR3 is TGTGCCAGCAGTGAACTTGTAGCGGGGAAGCTGTTTTTT.

The chain is built from TRBV5-4 and TRBJ2-7; maybe TRBD2 (5 bases). The CDR3 totals 14 residues. V lost 4 bases and J 6 bases, leaving 17 bases between the germline ends. Germline V gene lookup returns CDR1 SGHNT and CDR2 YYREEE (reference sequence). The CDR3 DNA sequence: TGTGCCAGCAGCCCGAACAACCGGGGTCGCGAGCAGTACTTC. Translation gives CASSPNNRGREQYF.